This TCR beta chain was sequenced in a study of T cell responses to AZD1222 COVID-19 vaccine. General study results and limits: There were mostly white British donors and more females than males, and clonal diversity was possibly underestimated. Two AZD1222 administrations were followed by greater Spike-specific TCR breadth and depth. Sampling that yielded the repertoires occurred only after the peak T cell response.

The CDR3 is 14 residues long. Germline V CDR1 and CDR2: KGHSH, LQKENI. V was pared by 0 bases and J by 4 bases, with 9 bases between. Measured with immunoSEQ multiplex PCR; TCRdb has only the in-frame clones, and not every one. The top ten hold around 3.6% of the sample, which has about 140,000 clones, around 88% seen once. In the case of this clone: Its antigen is not identified.

The receptor was derived from an adult in good health. The gene calls are TRBV18 and TRBJ1-2; no definite D call. The starting material was peripheral blood, obtained on day 0 of AZD1222 vaccination. CDR3 loop: CASSPPSKVYGYTF. The CDR3, as DNA: TGTGCCAGCTCACCACCATCTAAAGTCTATGGCTACACCTTC. Drawing the rest from reference TRBV18 and TRBJ1-2, the complete variable domain is NAGVMQNPRHLVRRRGQEARLRCSPMKGHSHVYWYRQLPEEGLKFMVYLQKENIIDESGMPKERFSAEFPKEGPSILRIQQVVRGDSAAYFCASSPPSKVYGYTFGSGTRLTVV.